This passage covers 5 T cell receptor beta chains from one sample sequenced in a study of blood T cell repertoires in COVID-19 (dated by TCRdb to about 2020). Library generation was performed with the immunoSEQ multiplex PCR assay. This is the immuneACCESS table as TCRdb keeps it, with only in-frame sequences that have V and J called. A part of the clones is gone; compared with another copy, unresolved V genes explain less than half, and the rest is unexplained. The sample includes about 170,000 clones, with almost 85% observed a single time. Of the sample, under 3.5% is held by the ten largest clones. The sequenced material came from peripheral blood. These receptors originate from a woman older than 75 with COVID-19, enrolled during active disease.

The CDR3 sequence: CASSSVGAQYF. In nucleotides, the CDR3 is TGTGCCAGCAGTTCGGTCGGAGCGCAGTATTTT. The chain carries TRBV27 and TRBJ2-3, with D uncertain. The germline V gene has CDR1 MNHEY and CDR2 SMNVEV (reference sequence). The ends were cut back, 4 bases at V and 10 bases at J, with 9 bases in the middle. This CDR3 spans 11 amino acids.

The rearrangement uses TRBV27 and TRBJ2-3; D might be TRBD1 (7 bases). Per the germline V gene, CDR1 is MNHEY and CDR2 is SMNVEV (reference sequence). Trimming took off 7 bases at V and 4 bases at J, with 12 bases between the two ends. This CDR3 is 13 amino acids long. The CDR3 spells CASKTGDSDTQYF. As DNA, the CDR3 is TGTGCCAGCAAAACAGGGGACTCAGATACGCAGTATTTT.

Remarks on this clone: Other DNA sequences from this sample encode an identical CDR3 as well. The rearrangement joins TRBV7-2 to TRBJ2-7; 8 nucleotides align to TRBD1. CDR3 size: 14 residues. The germline gives CDR1 SGHTA, CDR2 FQGNSA. The V and J ends lost 6 bases and 0 bases, in that order; junction bases with no gene match: 4. The CDR3 DNA is TGTGCCAGCAGGCGGGACAGGAGCTCCTACGAGCAGTACTTC. Amino acid sequence: CASRRDRSSYEQYF.

The gene calls are TRBV18 and TRBJ1-1; the match to TRBD1 covers 8 bases. From germline, CDR1 is KGHSH and CDR2 LQKENI. The junction had 5 bases not matched to a gene; V was cut back by 4 bases and J by 1 base. This CDR3 is 15 amino acids long. In DNA, the CDR3 is TGTGCCAGCTCACTCCTGGGACAGGAGAACACTGAAGCTTTCTTT. Translation gives CASSLLGQENTEAFF.

The rearrangement links TRBV18 to TRBJ2-7, with 7 bases lining up with TRBD1. Germline V CDR1 and CDR2: KGHSH, LQKENI. The V gene end was trimmed by 3 bases and the J gene end by 2 bases; junction bases not matched to a gene: 4. The CDR3 length is 14 residues. CDR3 sequence (DNA): TGTGCCAGCTCACCGGGGACAGAGCCCTACGAGCAGTACTTC. Its translation is CASSPGTEPYEQYF.